A single sample gave rise to the 9 T cell receptor beta chains below, sequenced in a study of blood T cells in healthy people across ages. A sample-barcoded 5' primer and a J-beta primer mix were used in a second PCR of about 7 to 12 cycles. Via MiXCR, TCRdb re-called the 5' RACE reads, giving one row per CDR3 protein. This table has some 1,500,000 distinct CDR3 sequences, 35% to 45% appearing once. Sequencing was performed on blood. These receptors were obtained from a woman aged 18-29 years in good health.

J is TRBJ2-1 and V is TRBV27; D is possibly TRBD2 (5 bases). The CDR3 length is 14 residues. Deletions cut 4 bases from V and 9 bases from J, with 16 bases between. Germline V gene lookup returns CDR1 MNHEY and CDR2 SMNVEV (reference sequence). CDR3 region: CASSSLASGGEQFF. CDR3 nucleotide sequence: TGTGCCAGCAGTTCTCTCGCATCCGGAGGTGAGCAGTTCTTC.

This clonotype has just a few counts. The genes are TRBV3-1 and TRBJ2-1; no clear D. CDR1 is LGHDT and CDR2 is YNNKEL in the germline V gene (reference sequence). This CDR3 is built from 12 residues. V was cut by 1 base and J by 8 bases, with 6 bases left in between. CDR3 region: CASSQVWDEQFF. The CDR3 bases are TGTGCCAGCAGCCAAGTCTGGGATGAGCAGTTCTTC.

The rearrangement uses TRBV5-1 and TRBJ2-3; D may match TRBD1 or TRBD2 (7 bases each). V was trimmed by 7 bases and J by 0 bases, leaving 15 bases between them. Germline values: CDR1 SGHRS, CDR2 YFSETQ. This CDR3 contains 15 residues. CDR3 loop: CASSRGGLSTDTQYF. As DNA, the CDR3 is TGCGCCAGCTCCAGGGGGGGTCTTAGCACAGATACGCAGTATTTT. The whole variable domain, filled in from reference TRBV5-1 and TRBJ2-3, reads KAGVTQTPRYLIKTRGQQVTLSCSPISGHRSVSWYQQTPGQGLQFLFEYFSETQRNKGNFPGRFSGRQFSNSRSEMNVSTLELGDSALYLCASSRGGLSTDTQYFGPGTRLTVL.

This clonotype was recorded a few times. The chain is built from TRBV21-1 and TRBJ1-2; the table gives TRBD1 as D, unverified against the DNA. TRBV21-1 is an annotated pseudogene. This CDR3 region has 14 residues. CDR3: CASSSMGPNYGYTF. As DNA, the CDR3 is TGTGCCAGCAGCAGCATGGGACCCAACTATGGCTACACCTTC.

V is TRBV29-1 and J is TRBJ2-3; tentatively, D is TRBD1 or TRBD2 (5 bases each). This CDR3 is 15 amino acids long. With 6 bases removed from V and 4 bases from J, the gap between germline ends came to 20 bases. Germline V CDR1 and CDR2: SQVTM, ANQGSEA. The CDR3 nucleotides are TGCAGCGTCGCAATCGGGGCCACTCCCGCAGATACGCAGTATTTT. Protein sequence: CSVAIGATPADTQYF.

This clonotype has at least ten counts. The junction departs from germline at one end; a sequencing error may be responsible. V and J are TRBV12-3 or TRBV12-4 and TRBJ2-7; D is perhaps TRBD2 (5 bases). The CDR3 consists of 13 residues. CDR3 amino acids: CASSLAITYEQYF. CDR3 nucleotide sequence: TGCGCCAGCAGCTTAGCGATAACCTACGAGCAGTACTTC.

CDR3 sequence (DNA): TGCAGTGCTAGACTTGCCGGGGGTGCGCAGTATTTT. Translating gives CSARLAGGAQYF. The V gene is TRBV20-1, the J gene TRBJ2-3, with D possibly matching TRBD2 (6 bases). Trimming took 2 bases from V and 10 from J, leaving 13 bases between them. Germline V gene data show CDR1 as DFQATT and CDR2 as SNEGSKA (reference sequence). The CDR3 extends over 12 amino acids.

The rearrangement joins TRBV2 to TRBJ2-1; TRBD2 aligns across 7 bases. Per germline, CDR1 SNHLY and CDR2 FYNNEI. V lost 6 bases to trimming and J lost 5 bases; unmatched junction nucleotides: 10. This CDR3 has 15 amino acids. CDR3 bases: TGTGCCAGCAGAGTCGGCCTAGCGGACAACAATGAGCAGTTCTTC. Its translation is CASRVGLADNNEQFF.

The chain has TRBV9 and TRBJ2-1; maybe TRBD2 (6 bases). With 0 bases removed from V and 0 bases from J, the gap between germline ends came to 13 bases. Germline-derived CDR1 and CDR2 are SGDLS and YYNGEE. The CDR3 extends over 17 amino acids. Written as DNA, the CDR3 is TGTGCCAGCAGCGTAGGGAGGGCCACCTTCTCCTACAATGAGCAGTTCTTC. Protein: CASSVGRATFSYNEQFF.